One sample yielded the 32 T cell receptor beta chains listed below, sequenced in a study of blood T cells in healthy people across ages. Primers used in a second PCR of roughly 6 to 11 cycles were a sample-barcoded 5' primer and a J-beta primer mix. TCRdb re-called the 5' RACE reads with MiXCR, one entry per CDR3 protein. Of about 670,000 distinct CDR3 sequences in the sample, roughly 41% were seen once. The sequenced material came from blood. The source of these receptors is a man older than 75 in good health.

The V call is TRBV5-6, the J call TRBJ2-1; 8 nucleotides match TRBD2. J lost 4 bases, V lost 2 bases, and 8 bases had no gene match. Germline assignment: CDR1 SGHDT and CDR2 YYEEEE. The CDR3 covers 16 residues. CDR3 coding DNA: TGTGCCAGCAGCTTCCGAGCGGGAGCTATATACAATGAGCAGTTCTTC. Amino acids: CASSFRAGAIYNEQFF.

This chain connects TRBV20-1 to TRBJ1-1; the match to TRBD1 covers 7 bases. Trimming took 5 bases from V and 1 from J; bases not matched to a gene: 1. The germline gives CDR1 DFQATT, CDR2 SNEGSKA (reference sequence). The CDR3 consists of 12 residues. CDR3: CSADRENTEAFF. Written as DNA, the CDR3 is TGCAGTGCTGACAGGGAGAACACTGAAGCTTTCTTT.

This clonotype was recorded a few times. This chain connects TRBV6-1 to TRBJ1-2; D possibly corresponds to TRBD1 (5 bases). The CDR3 spans 13 residues. Germline CDR1 and CDR2: MNHNS and SASEGT. V lost 1 base and J lost 8, with 11 bases in between. For the CDR3, the DNA is TGTGCCAGCAGTGAAGAGGGGACTAGGGGCTACACCTTC. Residues: CASSEEGTRGYTF.

This clonotype was seen at least ten times. This chain joins TRBV6-2 or TRBV6-3 and TRBJ2-7; D is unresolved. In germline, CDR1 is MNHEY, CDR2 SVGEGT. The V and J ends lost 7 bases and 5 bases respectively, with 21 bases between them. This CDR3 is 15 amino acids long. The CDR3 is CASKKDQLPLDEQYF. CDR3 coding DNA: TGTGCCAGCAAAAAGGATCAGCTACCCTTGGACGAGCAGTACTTC.

V usage is TRBV12-3 or TRBV12-4 and J usage is TRBJ2-7; tentatively, D is TRBD2 (6 bases). The CDR3 runs 15 residues. Between the trimmed V and J ends, which lost 6 bases and 4 bases, there was a span of 19 bases. CDR3 sequence: CASRTRDSKMYEQYF. Written as DNA, the CDR3 is TGTGCCAGCAGAACCCGGGACTCGAAAATGTACGAGCAGTACTTC.

In regard to this clonotype: A clone one base away is much larger, so this may be a read error. The chain's CDR3 is CASSPGTSVYGEQFF. The CDR3 bases are TGTGCCAGCAGCCCCGGGACTAGCGTCTATGGTGAGCAGTTCTTC. The genes are TRBV6-5 and TRBJ2-1, with TRBD2 matching 10 bases. V lost 6 bases and J lost 9; bases outside the gene matches: 11. The CDR3 consists of 15 residues. CDR1 and CDR2 from the germline V gene are MNHEY and SVGAGI.

The chain has TRBV7-2 and TRBJ2-7; 10 nucleotides match TRBD2. The CDR3 extends over 15 amino acids. Trimming removed 4 bases from V and 2 bases from J; junction bases left unmatched: 5. Germline V CDR1 and CDR2: SGHTA, FQGNSA. The CDR3 region has the DNA TGTGCCAGCAGCTCGGGACTAGCGATAACCTACGAGCAGTACTTC. As protein: CASSSGLAITYEQYF.

This clonotype was recorded a few times. The rearrangement joins TRBV20-1 to TRBJ2-3; no definite D call. The CDR3 consists of 13 residues. V was cut by 0 bases and J by 2 bases, with 6 bases left in between. The germline V gene has CDR1 DFQATT and CDR2 SNEGSKA (reference sequence). The CDR3 spells CSAREGYTDTQYF. In nucleotides, the CDR3 is TGCAGTGCTAGAGAGGGGTACACAGATACGCAGTATTTT.

This sequence joins TRBV15 and TRBJ2-7; 7 bases line up with TRBD2. Trimming cost V 6 bases and J 7 bases; bases outside gene matches: 12. This CDR3 spans 14 amino acids. Germline V gives CDR1 LNHNV, CDR2 YYDKDF (reference sequence). Here the CDR3 reads CATSMAGVRYEQYF. The CDR3 region has the DNA TGTGCCACCAGTATGGCGGGAGTACGGTATGAGCAGTACTTC.

This clonotype was observed at least ten times. At one end the junction does not follow the germline gene, possibly because of a read error. The CDR3 sequence: CASSSGGQETQYF. The CDR3 nucleotides read TGTGCCAGCAGCAGCGGGGGACAAGAGACCCAGTACTTC. The rearrangement joins TRBV5-1 to TRBJ2-5; 8 bases are shared with TRBD2. The CDR3 length is 13 residues. The germline V gene encodes CDR1 SGHRS and CDR2 YFSETQ.

This chain joins TRBV6-6 and TRBJ2-1; D tentatively reads TRBD1 or TRBD2 (6 bases each). This CDR3 is 15 amino acids long. The V end was cut by 0 bases, the J end by 7 bases, with 13 bases between. The germline CDR1 and CDR2 sequences are MNHNY and SVGAGI (reference sequence). The CDR3 nucleotides are TGTGCCAGCAGTTACTCGCGGGACAAAAGGAATGAGCAGTTCTTC. It translates to CASSYSRDKRNEQFF.

This clonotype appeared a few times. The rearrangement joins TRBV20-1 to TRBJ2-1; 9 bases are a match to TRBD2. The J call may be incorrect, as the DNA end agrees better with TRBJ2-7. This CDR3 is built from 18 residues. Germline V gene sequence: CDR1 DFQATT, CDR2 SNEGSKA (reference sequence). CDR3 coding DNA: TGCAGTGCTAGGGGGGCAGTTGGTAGCGGGAGCTCCTACAATGAGCAGTACTTC. Encoded protein: CSARGAVGSGSSYNEQYF.

In its sample, this clonotype was seen many times. The chain is built from TRBV29-1 and TRBJ2-6; D remains ambiguous. V was clipped by 5 bases and J by 0 bases, with 14 bases between them. CDR1 is SQVTM and CDR2 is ANQGSEA in the germline V gene. This CDR3 contains 16 residues. CDR3 loop: CSVKDANSSGANVLTF. The DNA for the CDR3 is TGCAGCGTTAAGGACGCTAACAGCTCTGGGGCCAACGTCCTGACTTTC.

The chain has TRBV20-1 and TRBJ2-1; a possible D gene is TRBD2 (5 bases). The germline V gene has CDR1 DFQATT and CDR2 SNEGSKA (reference sequence). This CDR3 spans 16 amino acids. Trimming took 3 bases from V and 1 from J, leaving 16 bases between them. The CDR3 region is CSASPPSGGSYNEQFF. The CDR3 DNA sequence: TGCAGTGCTAGCCCCCCCTCGGGCGGGTCCTACAATGAGCAGTTCTTC.

The chain combines TRBV20-1 with TRBJ2-7; D remains ambiguous. The germline V gene has CDR1 DFQATT and CDR2 SNEGSKA (reference sequence). The CDR3 sequence is 15 residues long. Trimming cost V 1 base and J 3 bases, with 16 bases left between them. CDR3 nucleotide sequence: TGCAGTGCTAGAGCTGGGTTCCTAGTGGACTACGAGCAGTACTTC. It translates to CSARAGFLVDYEQYF.

The chain employs TRBV2 and TRBJ2-6; no firm D call. Germline V gene data show CDR1 as SNHLY and CDR2 as FYNNEI. The CDR3 runs 16 residues. Trimming cost V 0 bases and J 0 bases, with 6 bases left between them. CDR3 nucleotides: TGTGCCAGCAGTGAAGCTCCGGCCTCTGGGGCCAACGTCCTGACTTTC. This codes for CASSEAPASGANVLTF.

V usage is TRBV7-2 and J usage is TRBJ2-3, with D perhaps TRBD1 (6 bases). V was trimmed by 2 bases and J by 3 bases, leaving 18 bases between them. CDR3 length: 17 amino acids. Germline CDR1 SGHTA, CDR2 FQGNSA. CDR3 in amino acids: CASSLNWTAPPTDTQYF. The CDR3 region has the DNA TGTGCCAGCAGCTTAAATTGGACAGCTCCCCCAACAGATACGCAGTATTTT.

Worth noting for this clonotype: One junction end disagrees with the germline gene, perhaps due to a read error. This chain connects TRBV7-2 to TRBJ2-5; 8 positions match TRBD2. Looked up from germline, CDR1 is SGHTA and CDR2 is FQGNSA. This CDR3 has 14 amino acids. This CDR3 reads CASSLVAGREAQYF. The CDR3 region has the DNA TGTGCCAGCAGCTTAGTAGCGGGGAGAGAGGCCCAGTACTTC.

The chain recombines TRBV7-2 with TRBJ2-5; D is undetermined. The CDR3 runs 14 residues. Germline CDR1 SGHTA, CDR2 FQGNSA. V was cut by 5 bases and J by 0 bases, with 10 bases left in between. Here the CDR3 reads CASSPNGYQETQYF. DNA for the CDR3: TGTGCCAGCAGCCCAAACGGATACCAAGAGACCCAGTACTTC.

The chain uses TRBV18 and TRBJ2-2, with 14 positions matching TRBD2. With V trimmed by 3 bases and J by 5 bases, 5 bases remained unmatched. The length of the CDR3 is 17 residues. Germline V gene data show CDR1 as KGHSH and CDR2 as LQKENI. Here the CDR3 DNA reads TGTGCCAGCTCACCGTCCGGGACTAGCGGGAGAACCGGGGAGCTGTTTTTT. Amino acid sequence: CASSPSGTSGRTGELFF.

This chain connects TRBV27 to TRBJ1-5; D unresolved. The V end was cut by 6 bases, the J end by 7 bases, with 13 bases between. This CDR3 has 13 residues. Germline loops: CDR1 MNHEY, CDR2 SMNVEV (reference sequence). CDR3 loop: CASSWAGMQPQHF. DNA of the CDR3: TGTGCCAGCAGCTGGGCGGGTATGCAGCCCCAGCATTTT.

This clonotype was recorded a few times. The J gene is TRBJ2-1, the V gene TRBV21-1; the table gives TRBD1 as D, unverified against the DNA. TRBV21-1 is a recognized pseudogene. CDR3 length equals 16 residues. CDR3 nucleotide sequence: TGTGCCAGCAGCGAGAAAAACAGGGGTAGCTACAATGAGCAGTTCTTC. It is translated as CASSEKNRGSYNEQFF.

The chain has TRBV2 and TRBJ2-1; 8 bases are shared with TRBD2. The trim removed 4 bases at V and 6 bases at J, leaving 5 bases unmatched. Germline V gene lookup returns CDR1 SNHLY and CDR2 FYNNEI. The CDR3 sequence is 14 residues long. CDR3 region: CASSVPGGGNEQFF. CDR3 coding DNA: TGTGCCAGCAGTGTGCCGGGAGGGGGCAATGAGCAGTTCTTC.

A word on this clonotype: This sequence may be a read error, since a much larger clone differs from it by one base. The CDR3 is CASSSTYNEQYF. In DNA form, the CDR3 reads TGTGCCAGCAGCTCAACCTACAATGAGCAGTACTTC. V is TRBV7-9 and J is TRBJ2-1; D uncertain. The DNA matches TRBJ2-7 better at its end, which makes the J call doubtful. Per the germline V gene, CDR1 is SEHNR and CDR2 is FQNEAQ (reference sequence). This CDR3 is built from 12 residues.

This sequence joins TRBV9 and TRBJ2-3, with TRBD2 identical over 10 bases. After removal of 0 bases from V and 6 bases from J, the junction contained 10 bases not matched to a gene. There are 17 residues in the CDR3. The V gene's germline CDR1 is SGDLS and CDR2 YYNGEE. The CDR3 DNA reads as TGTGCCAGCAGCGTAGCGGCTAGCGGGGGACGAAGGGATACGCAGTATTTT. Translating it yields CASSVAASGGRRDTQYF.

This clonotype was picked up a small number of times. V gene TRBV5-1 combines with J gene TRBJ2-7; possibly TRBD1 or TRBD2 for D (7 bases each). V was cut by 5 bases and J by 5 bases, with 23 bases left in between. Germline loops: CDR1 SGHRS, CDR2 YFSETQ. The CDR3 has 16 residues. The CDR3 nucleotides are TGCGCCAGCAGGATGCCGGCAGGGGGGGTTTTGAACGAGCAGTACTTC. Amino acid sequence: CASRMPAGGVLNEQYF.

The chain carries TRBV7-2 and TRBJ2-7; the match to TRBD2 covers 9 bases. V lost 4 bases to trimming and J lost 5 bases; unmatched junction nucleotides: 9. Germline V gene data show CDR1 as SGHTA and CDR2 as FQGNSA. The CDR3 loop spans 15 amino acids. In DNA, the CDR3 is TGTGCCAGCAGCTACAAGCGGGGGGCTATAGACGAGCAGTACTTC. This sequence encodes CASSYKRGAIDEQYF.

In nucleotides, the CDR3 is TGTGCCAGCGGCGGGCCCCGCAATCAGCCCCAGCATTTT. Translated, it gives CASGGPRNQPQHF. The J gene is TRBJ1-5, the V gene TRBV2; no clear D. The CDR3 totals 13 residues. Germline V lookup: CDR1 SNHLY, CDR2 FYNNEI. Trimming took 8 bases from V and 2 from J, leaving 10 bases between them.

The rearrangement links TRBV7-2 to TRBJ1-2; D may be TRBD1 (5 bases). From germline, CDR1 is SGHTA and CDR2 FQGNSA. V was shortened by 5 bases and J by 8 bases, with 21 bases between the two germline ends. The length of the CDR3 is 15 residues. In DNA, the CDR3 is TGTGCCAGCAGCGACAGCGTATCCACAACGGAAGGCTACACCTTC. Residues: CASSDSVSTTEGYTF.

About this clonotype itself: This may stem from a read error, because a much larger clone lies one nucleotide away. This sequence joins TRBV28 and TRBJ2-5, with D hard to call. Germline V gives CDR1 MDHEN, CDR2 SYDVKM. V was cut by 6 bases and J by 11 bases, with 19 bases left in between. The CDR3 totals 13 residues. The CDR3 region has the DNA TGTGCCAGCAGCGCATCGGTGGTAAGAGAGCAGTACTTC. It is translated as CASSASVVREQYF.

This clonotype has a handful of counts. The rearrangement joins TRBV7-2 to TRBJ2-3, with TRBD2 identical over 8 bases. The CDR3 runs to 16 residues. Germline CDR1 and CDR2: SGHTA and FQGNSA. V dropped 2 bases and J dropped 0; count of bases not matched to a gene: 4. CDR3 protein: CASSLTAGGSTDTQYF. As DNA, the CDR3 is TGTGCCAGCAGCTTAACCGCGGGGGGAAGCACAGATACGCAGTATTTT.

Turning to this clonotype: Being one base from a much bigger clone, this may be a read error. The chain recombines TRBV13 with TRBJ2-5; D may be TRBD2 (6 bases). The germline gives CDR1 PRHDT, CDR2 FYEKMQ (reference sequence). CDR3 length equals 14 residues. CDR3 DNA sequence: TGTGTCAGCAGCGTCCAGGGAGGCCAAGAGACCCAGTACTTC. Its protein product is CVSSVQGGQETQYF.